These 15 T cell receptor beta chains were all obtained from the same sample, sequenced in a study of shared clonotypes between healthy human individuals. The data were produced by immunoSEQ multiplex PCR, yet TCRdb's version contains in-frame clones alone and is incomplete. The sample lists about 690,000 clones; roughly 91% were seen once. What was sequenced was memory CD8+ T cells from PBMCs. Sample subset: CD45RO+ cells pooled with CCR7-negative TemRA cells. These receptors came from a man between 18 and 29 years old in good health. Some clones in this sample may be carry-over from other donors' samples.

The chain joins TRBV10-2 to TRBJ2-1; tentative D call: TRBD2 (5 bases). V lost 1 base and J lost 0, with 10 bases in between. The CDR3 is 16 amino acids. Germline CDR1 is WSHSY and CDR2 is SAAADI. CDR3 nucleotides: TGCGCCAGCAGTGAGTTAGCGCCGAGCTCCTACAATGAGCAGTTCTTC. Its translation is CASSELAPSSYNEQFF.

The rearrangement joins TRBV27 to TRBJ2-2; 9 bases map to TRBD1. The CDR3 is 16 residues long. The J segment lost 5 bases and the V segment lost 1 base, leaving 5 bases of the junction unmatched. Per the germline V gene, CDR1 is MNHEY and CDR2 is SMNVEV (reference sequence). In nucleotides, the CDR3 is TGTGCCAGCAGTTTATGGACAGGGGTTGCGACCGGGGAGCTGTTTTTT. It is translated as CASSLWTGVATGELFF.

J is TRBJ1-2 and V is TRBV6-6, with a possible D match to TRBD1 (5 bases). Trimming stripped 2 bases from V and 7 bases from J, with 14 bases between. This CDR3 has 14 amino acids. The germline CDR1 and CDR2 sequences are MNHNY and SVGAGI (reference sequence). In DNA form, the CDR3 reads TGTGCCAGCAGTTACGGGCAGGGAGGGTTTGGCTACACCTTC. Translation: CASSYGQGGFGYTF.

The V gene is TRBV7-9, the J gene TRBJ2-1; TRBD2 is a possible D gene (7 bases). V lost 7 bases and J lost 0, with 22 bases in between. CDR1 is SEHNR and CDR2 is FQNEAQ in the germline V gene (reference sequence). The CDR3 is 18 amino acids. CDR3: CASTGGGPPEGSYNEQFF. Written as DNA, the CDR3 is TGTGCCAGCACTGGGGGGGGGCCCCCTGAGGGCTCCTACAATGAGCAGTTCTTC.

This sequence joins TRBV6-1 and TRBJ2-2; no firm D call. The V gene's germline CDR1 is MNHNS and CDR2 SASEGT. The CDR3 length is 16 residues. Trimming removed 3 bases from V and 5 bases from J, with 16 bases in between. DNA of the CDR3: TGTGCCAGCAGTGACAACCGCCGGATGTGGACCGGGGAGCTGTTTTTT. Translating gives CASSDNRRMWTGELFF.

J is TRBJ2-7 and V is TRBV29-1; perhaps TRBD1 as D (6 bases). Trimming pared 4 bases from V and 2 bases from J, leaving 18 bases between. CDR1 is SQVTM, CDR2 ANQGSEA, per germline. The CDR3 contains 15 residues. Written as DNA, the CDR3 is TGCAGCGTTGTGCGGTCCCGGACAGTCACCTACGAGCAGTACTTC. Amino acid sequence: CSVVRSRTVTYEQYF.

This sequence joins TRBV9 and TRBJ2-5; a possible D gene is TRBD2 (5 bases). The CDR3 extends over 18 amino acids. V was pared by 4 bases and J by 5 bases, with 27 bases between. Germline CDR1 reads SGDLS; CDR2 reads YYNGEE. This chain's CDR3 is CASSSRRADTLREETQYF. The CDR3 DNA reads TGTGCCAGCAGCTCGCGGCGTGCGGATACGTTGAGGGAGGAGACCCAGTACTTC.

The chain joins TRBV11-2 to TRBJ2-1; TRBD2 aligns across 10 bases. Looked up from germline, CDR1 is SGHAT and CDR2 is FQNNGV. This CDR3 has 19 amino acids. V lost 5 bases, J lost 4 bases, and 17 bases stayed unmatched. The CDR3 here is CASSPGEAGGAWWYNEQFF. DNA for the CDR3: TGTGCCAGCAGCCCCGGAGAAGCGGGAGGGGCCTGGTGGTACAATGAGCAGTTCTTC.

CDR3 region: CASSPRDRPSYEQYF. The CDR3 DNA is TGTGCCAGCAGTCCTCGGGACAGGCCTTCCTACGAGCAGTACTTC. The chain is built from TRBV6-6 and TRBJ2-7, with 8 positions matching TRBD1. The CDR3 extends over 15 amino acids. Losses at the gene ends were 5 bases for V and 1 base for J; bases not matched to a gene: 7. CDR1 MNHNY and CDR2 SVGAGI come from the germline V gene (reference sequence).

DNA for the CDR3: TGTGCCAGCAGTTTTGGTGTCGCCTTCTTCTATGGCTACACCTTC. This codes for CASSFGVAFFYGYTF. The chain employs TRBV28 and TRBJ1-2; D unresolved. Germline V gene lookup returns CDR1 MDHEN and CDR2 SYDVKM. The CDR3 consists of 15 residues. V shed 3 bases and J shed 4 bases, with 15 bases lying between them.

This chain joins TRBV5-1 and TRBJ2-3; 10 bases fit TRBD1. V lost 3 bases to trimming and J lost 2 bases; unmatched junction nucleotides: 6. Germline CDR1 SGHRS, CDR2 YFSETQ. The CDR3 covers 16 residues. CDR3 loop: CASSWMGQGSTDTQYF. In nucleotides, the CDR3 is TGCGCCAGCAGCTGGATGGGACAGGGGTCCACAGATACGCAGTATTTT.

The chain joins TRBV9 to TRBJ2-2; D is possibly TRBD2 (5 bases). This CDR3 spans 14 amino acids. V lost 5 bases and J lost 1, with 9 bases in between. Germline V gives CDR1 SGDLS, CDR2 YYNGEE. The DNA of the CDR3 is TGTGCCAGCAGGCGGGCCGAGAACACCGGGGAGCTGTTTTTT. It translates to CASRRAENTGELFF.

The CDR3 protein is CASKGTGGIGQPQHF. CDR3 DNA: TGTGCCAGCAAGGGGACAGGGGGCATAGGTCAGCCCCAGCATTTT. V is TRBV6-1 and J is TRBJ1-5; TRBD1 matches at 12 bases. CDR1 MNHNS and CDR2 SASEGT come from the germline V gene. The CDR3 consists of 15 residues. The ends lost 7 bases at V and 6 bases at J; junction bases unmatched: 7.

The chain uses TRBV4-2 and TRBJ2-7; D not resolved. Germline assignment: CDR1 LGHNA and CDR2 YNFKEQ. The V gene lost 4 bases and the J gene lost 0 bases, with 10 bases spanning the gap. The CDR3 is 14 residues long. The CDR3 DNA is TGTGCCAGCAGCCCGACATTGAGCTCCTACGAGCAGTACTTC. Residues: CASSPTLSSYEQYF.

The chain couples TRBV29-1 to TRBJ2-3, with TRBD2 matching over 11 bases. Germline V lookup: CDR1 SQVTM, CDR2 ANQGSEA. J gave up 0 bases and V 4 bases, and 9 bases lay outside the gene matches. The CDR3 runs to 17 residues. For the CDR3, the DNA is TGCAGCGTTGCGGGGACTAGCGGAGGCTCTAGCACAGATACGCAGTATTTT. Its translation is CSVAGTSGGSSTDTQYF.